These T cell receptor beta chains were read from a single sample in a study of control samples from healthy donors and cancer patients. Clones were sequenced by immunoSEQ multiplex PCR, and TCRdb holds only the in-frame ones, with some missing. The data show under 150,000 clones, just under 95% seen once. What was sequenced was blood. These receptors originate from a man aged 25-45 years in good health. Each CDR3 is given with its conserved first and last residue. A D gene is named only where the DNA matches it firmly. Clone size is shown for a subset of rows, as once, few, many or a class of expanded clone.

size	V	J	D	length	CDR3	DNA
NA	TRBV5-1	TRBJ2-3	NA	12	CASSLSTDTQYF	TGCGCCAGCAGCCTTAGCACAGATACGCAGTATTTT
NA	TRBV27	TRBJ1-2	TRBD1	15	CASSLGQGWIYGYTF	TGTGCCAGCAGTCTAGGACAGGGGTGGATCTATGGCTACACCTTC
NA	TRBV6-2/TRBV6-3	TRBJ2-1	NA	15	CASSYERRSYNEQFF	TGTGCCAGCAGTTATGAGCGGCGCTCCTACAATGAGCAGTTCTTC
NA	TRBV7-2	TRBJ1-3	NA	15	CASSPRRASGNTIYF	TGTGCCAGCAGCCCGCGGCGGGCCTCTGGAAACACCATATATTTT
NA	TRBV27	TRBJ2-7	TRBD2	14	CASSLGLAGGQQYF	TGTGCCAGCAGTTTGGGACTAGCGGGGGGACAGCAGTACTTC
NA	TRBV10-3	TRBJ2-7	NA	15	CAISARGGEGYEQYF	TGTGCCATCAGTGCGCGGGGTGGTGAGGGCTACGAGCAGTACTTC
NA	TRBV5-5	TRBJ2-5	TRBD2	13	CASSRGDTETQYF	TGTGCCAGCAGTCGGGGGGATACGGAGACCCAGTACTTC
NA	TRBV5-8	TRBJ1-6	NA	14	CASSRFFGNSPLHF	TGTGCCAGCAGTAGGTTTTTCGGGAACTCACCCCTCCACTTT
NA	TRBV30	TRBJ2-1	NA	13	CAWSLDRYNEQFF	TGTGCCTGGAGTTTGGACCGCTACAATGAGCAGTTCTTC
NA	TRBV5-1	TRBJ2-7	TRBD2	16	CASSVGTSGGSYEQYF	TGCGCCAGCAGCGTAGGGACTAGCGGGGGGTCTTACGAGCAGTACTTC
NA	TRBV19	TRBJ2-1	TRBD2	16	CASSISSGQINGEQFF	TGTGCCAGTAGTATCTCTAGCGGGCAGATCAATGGTGAGCAGTTCTTC
NA	TRBV4-1	TRBJ1-1	NA	17	CASSQPIGQPMNTEAFF	TGCGCCAGCAGCCAACCAATCGGACAGCCAATGAACACTGAAGCTTTCTTT
few	TRBV7-9	TRBJ2-7	NA	14	CASKNQGSSYEQYF	TGTGCCAGCAAGAACCAGGGGAGCTCCTACGAGCAGTACTTC
NA	TRBV11-1	TRBJ2-5	TRBD2	13	CASSQGLAGGLDF	TGTGCCAGCAGCCAGGGACTAGCGGGGGGGCTGGACTTC
NA	TRBV3-1/TRBV3-2	TRBJ2-5	TRBD2	16	CASSQSSGGRQETQYF	TGTGCCAGCAGCCAATCTAGCGGGGGTAGACAAGAGACCCAGTACTTC
NA	TRBV19	TRBJ2-7	NA	16	CASSIDRASRLHEQYF	TGTGCCAGTAGTATAGATCGGGCTAGCCGTCTCCACGAGCAGTACTTC
NA	TRBV28	TRBJ1-1	TRBD1	16	CASRDRGRYMNTEAFF	TGTGCCAGCAGAGACAGGGGCCGGTATATGAACACTGAAGCTTTCTTT
NA	TRBV6-6	TRBJ2-1	NA	15	CASSTPRITYNEQFF	TGTGCCAGCAGTACCCCCCGGATAACCTACAATGAGCAGTTCTTC
NA	TRBV3-1/TRBV3-2	TRBJ1-4	NA	16	CASSQTLGAYNEKLFF	TGTGCCAGCAGCCAGACCCTGGGGGCCTATAATGAAAAACTGTTTTTT
NA	TRBV7-2	TRBJ2-7	NA	15	CASSLQGGGSVEQYF	TGTGCCAGCAGCTTACAGGGTGGGGGTAGCGTCGAGCAGTACTTC
once	TRBV6-2/TRBV6-3	TRBJ1-1	NA	12	CASSLWGTEAFF	TGTGCCAGCAGTCTCTGGGGGACTGAAGCTTTCTTT
once	TRBV9	TRBJ2-7	TRBD2	14	CASSVDSGGNEQYF	TGTGCCAGCAGCGTAGATAGCGGGGGCAACGAGCAGTACTTC
NA	TRBV11-2	TRBJ2-7	TRBD1	15	CASIRQGAGSYEQYF	TGTGCCAGCATCCGACAGGGGGCCGGCTCCTACGAGCAGTACTTC
NA	TRBV9	TRBJ1-5	NA	15	CASSVEAGFNQPQHF	TGTGCCAGCAGCGTAGAAGCAGGGTTCAATCAGCCCCAGCATTTT
NA	TRBV4-3	TRBJ2-1	NA	15	CASSQDVDVASEQFF	TGCGCCAGCAGCCAAGATGTCGACGTAGCGTCTGAGCAGTTCTTC
NA	TRBV4-3	TRBJ2-7	TRBD1	14	CASSQGDSSYEQYF	TGCGCCAGCAGCCAAGGGGACAGCTCCTACGAGCAGTACTTC
NA	TRBV7-9	TRBJ2-1	NA	13	CASSPAGKHEQFF	TGTGCCAGCAGCCCCGCGGGGAAGCATGAGCAGTTCTTC
NA	TRBV19	TRBJ2-5	TRBD1	18	CASSTFGDSRVGAETQYF	TGTGCCAGTAGTACGTTCGGGGACAGTCGGGTGGGGGCCGAGACCCAGTACTTC
NA	TRBV28	TRBJ1-5	NA	15	CATMGGSPSNQPQHF	TGTGCCACCATGGGGGGATCTCCTAGCAATCAGCCCCAGCATTTT
NA	TRBV30	TRBJ1-2	NA	12	CALSGVGYGYTF	TGTGCCTTAAGCGGGGTAGGGTATGGCTACACCTTC
NA	TRBV5-8	TRBJ2-2	NA	14	CASSYGQRTGELFF	TGTGCCAGCAGCTACGGACAGCGCACCGGGGAGCTGTTTTTT
NA	TRBV30	TRBJ2-7	NA	11	CAWRPYYEQYF	TGTGCCTGGAGACCCTATTACGAGCAGTACTTC
NA	TRBV2	TRBJ2-1	NA	14	CASRGAGWYNEQFF	TGTGCCAGCAGGGGGGCGGGATGGTACAATGAGCAGTTCTTC
NA	TRBV29-1	TRBJ1-3	NA	13	CSVGQVGGNTIYF	TGCAGCGTTGGGCAGGTGGGAGGAAACACCATATATTTT
NA	TRBV7-9	TRBJ2-1	NA	12	CATRSASVGEFF	TGTGCCACCCGATCTGCTTCAGTAGGGGAGTTCTTC
NA	TRBV4-1	TRBJ1-1	NA	15	CASSQEPGGHTEAFF	TGCGCCAGCAGCCAAGAGCCGGGGGGCCACACTGAAGCTTTCTTT
few	TRBV27	TRBJ2-2	NA	16	CASRHREGANTGELFF	TGTGCCAGCAGGCACAGGGAAGGGGCGAACACCGGGGAGCTGTTTTTT
NA	TRBV7-9	TRBJ1-4	NA	16	CASSAGREFVNEKLFF	TGTGCCAGCAGCGCCGGACGTGAGTTTGTTAATGAAAAACTGTTTTTT
NA	TRBV6-6	TRBJ1-6	NA	14	CASSRESVRSLLHF	TGTGCCAGCAGTAGGGAGAGTGTACGTTCACTCCTCCACTTT
once	TRBV7-2	TRBJ2-7	NA	13	CASSFTRDYEQYF	TGTGCCAGCAGCTTTACGAGGGATTACGAGCAGTACTTC
NA	TRBV18	TRBJ2-1	TRBD2	16	CASSPRTSGANNEQFF	TGTGCCAGCTCACCACGGACTAGCGGGGCCAACAATGAGCAGTTCTTC
NA	TRBV4-3	TRBJ2-7	TRBD1	16	CASSHTPGTGVYEQYF	TGCGCCAGCAGCCACACTCCCGGGACAGGGGTTTACGAGCAGTACTTC
NA	TRBV7-6	TRBJ2-6	TRBD1	20	CASSFAPTGGSGSGANVLTF	TGTGCCAGCAGCTTTGCTCCCACAGGGGGCTCGGGCTCTGGGGCCAACGTCCTGACTTTC
NA	TRBV29-1	TRBJ1-1	NA	12	CSVVYMNTEAFF	TGCAGCGTTGTATATATGAACACTGAAGCTTTCTTT
NA	TRBV6-5	TRBJ1-5	NA	15	CASSYKWGSDQPQHF	TGTGCCAGCAGTTATAAGTGGGGGTCGGATCAGCCCCAGCATTTT
NA	TRBV5-1	TRBJ1-2	TRBD1	15	CASSLGQGVDYGYTF	TGCGCCAGCAGCCTAGGACAGGGGGTGGACTATGGCTACACCTTC
once	TRBV2	TRBJ1-5	NA	13	CASSEVRDQPQHF	TGTGCCAGCAGTGAGGTCAGAGATCAGCCCCAGCATTTT
NA	TRBV28	TRBJ2-4	TRBD1	17	CASSLPGQGVAKNIQYF	TGTGCCAGCAGTTTACCGGGGCAGGGGGTAGCCAAAAACATTCAGTACTTC
NA	TRBV28	TRBJ1-6	NA	15	CASSLSGGRYSPLHF	TGTGCCAGCAGTTTATCTGGGGGAAGATACTCACCCCTCCACTTT
NA	TRBV27	TRBJ2-1	NA	15	CASTLTGSPYNEQFF	TGTGCCAGCACCCTTACAGGGTCCCCCTACAATGAGCAGTTCTTC
NA	TRBV6-2/TRBV6-3	TRBJ2-7	NA	14	CASSYDRQAYEQYF	TGTGCCAGCAGTTACGACCGGCAGGCCTACGAGCAGTACTTC
NA	TRBV5-8	TRBJ1-6	NA	16	CASSLVWSAYNSPLHF	TGTGCCAGCAGTTTGGTCTGGAGCGCTTATAATTCACCCCTCCACTTT
NA	TRBV30	TRBJ2-7	TRBD1	16	CAWSEPPGTGTYEQYF	TGTGCCTGGAGTGAGCCCCCCGGGACAGGGACCTACGAGCAGTACTTC